These 4 T cell receptor beta chains originate from one sample sequenced in a study of esophageal squamous cell carcinoma under preoperative chemotherapy. Noted time point: before preoperative PTX-NDP chemotherapy. MiXCR, applied by TCRdb to the PCR reads, yields one record per CDR3 protein. The data contain around 12,000 distinct CDR3 sequences, approximately 51% of them seen just once; the ten biggest clones take up over 15%. The specimen was obtained from a patient given preoperative chemotherapy. These receptors were obtained from a human donor with esophageal squamous cell carcinoma. The donor label of this sample is uncertain.

The chain combines TRBV10-3 with TRBJ2-5, with D possibly TRBD2 on 6 matching bases. The V gene lost 10 bases and the J gene lost 11 bases, with 20 bases spanning the gap. This CDR3 comprises 12 residues. Germline V CDR1 and CDR2: ENHRY, SYGVKD. CDR3 in DNA: TGTGCCACCACGACTAGATCCAATGAGCAGTACTTC. As protein: CATTTRSNEQYF.

This sequence joins TRBV6-1 and TRBJ2-3; D perhaps matches TRBD1 (6 bases). The ends were cut back, 7 bases at V and 10 bases at J, with 27 bases in the middle. Germline V gives CDR1 MNHNS, CDR2 SASEGT. The CDR3 spans 16 residues. CDR3 bases: TGTGCCAGCATCACCCGCGAGCAGGGGAGCACAGGTGCGCAGTATTTT. It is translated as CASITREQGSTGAQYF.

Points on this clonotype: A junction boundary mismatches the germline segment, possibly from a read error. The CDR3 region is CGSKGAESKNMQYF. The CDR3 coding sequence is TGTGGCAGCAAGGGAGCGGAAAGCAAAAATATGCAGTATTTC. V gene TRBV6-1 combines with J gene TRBJ2-4, with a possible D match to TRBD2 (5 bases). Germline assignment: CDR1 MNHNS and CDR2 SASEGT. This CDR3 contains 14 residues.

This clonotype was seen a handful of times. The rearrangement links TRBV7-2 to TRBJ2-3, with 9 bases aligning to TRBD1. There are 16 residues in the CDR3. Trimming cost V 5 bases and J 0 bases; bases outside gene matches: 6. Germline assignment: CDR1 SGHTA and CDR2 FQGNSA. The CDR3 is CASSARQGGSTDTQYF. In DNA, the CDR3 is TGTGCCAGCAGCGCACGACAGGGGGGGAGCACAGATACGCAGTATTTT.